This T cell receptor beta chain is drawn from a study of CD8+CD57+ T cells in acquired aplastic anemia. For the study at large: CD4+ and CD8+ cells, once sorted, gave DNA averaging about 3 ug. General study results and limits: The study found no significant CD8+ Simpson's diversity difference between patients and controls. Overlap between patients and controls comprised roughly 30 CD8+ CDR3 sequences.

This clonotype occurred many times. What it binds is unknown. Those patients picked for sequencing had displayed CD8+CD57+ cell expansion on flow cytometry. By the time of blood sampling, patients had still received no therapy. The CDR3 consists of 17 residues. The junction had 1 base not matched to a gene; V was cut back by 0 bases and J by 0 bases. CDR1 and CDR2 from the germline V gene are KGHDR and SFDVKD. The use of genomic DNA as template underpinned the TCR beta VDJ and CDR3 profiling. TCRdb re-analysed the reads in MiXCR, keeping a single row per CDR3 protein. The repertoire consists of about 150,000 distinct CDR3 sequences, with roughly 48% occurring once and the leading ten covering roughly 30%.

Specimen: sorted CD4+, CD8+, or CD8+CD57+ T cells (not recorded which) from PBMCs. This sequence was found in a human donor with aplastic anemia. V usage is TRBV24-1 and J usage is TRBJ2-3; 11 bases line up with TRBD2. CDR3 DNA: TGTGCCACCAGTGATTTGGGGACTAGCGGAAGCACAGATACGCAGTATTTT. It encodes CATSDLGTSGSTDTQYF.